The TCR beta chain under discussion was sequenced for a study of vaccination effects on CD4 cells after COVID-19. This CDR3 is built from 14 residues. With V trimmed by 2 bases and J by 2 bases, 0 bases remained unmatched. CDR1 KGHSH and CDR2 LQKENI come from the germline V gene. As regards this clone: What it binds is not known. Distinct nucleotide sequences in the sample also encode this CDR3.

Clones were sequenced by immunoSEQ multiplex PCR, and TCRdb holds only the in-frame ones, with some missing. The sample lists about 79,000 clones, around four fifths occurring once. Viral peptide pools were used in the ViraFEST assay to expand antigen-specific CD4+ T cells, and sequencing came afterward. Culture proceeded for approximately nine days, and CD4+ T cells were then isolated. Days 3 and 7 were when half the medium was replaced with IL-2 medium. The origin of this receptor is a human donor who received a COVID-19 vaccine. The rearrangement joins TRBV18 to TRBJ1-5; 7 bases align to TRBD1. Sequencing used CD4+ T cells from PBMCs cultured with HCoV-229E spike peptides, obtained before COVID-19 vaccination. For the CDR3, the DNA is TGTGCCAGCTCACCAGGACAGGGCAATCAGCCCCAGCATTTT. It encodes CASSPGQGNQPQHF. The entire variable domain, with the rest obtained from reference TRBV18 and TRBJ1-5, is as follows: NAGVMQNPRHLVRRRGQEARLRCSPMKGHSHVYWYRQLPEEGLKFMVYLQKENIIDESGMPKERFSAEFPKEGPSILRIQQVVRGDSAAYFCASSPGQGNQPQHFGDGTRLSIL.